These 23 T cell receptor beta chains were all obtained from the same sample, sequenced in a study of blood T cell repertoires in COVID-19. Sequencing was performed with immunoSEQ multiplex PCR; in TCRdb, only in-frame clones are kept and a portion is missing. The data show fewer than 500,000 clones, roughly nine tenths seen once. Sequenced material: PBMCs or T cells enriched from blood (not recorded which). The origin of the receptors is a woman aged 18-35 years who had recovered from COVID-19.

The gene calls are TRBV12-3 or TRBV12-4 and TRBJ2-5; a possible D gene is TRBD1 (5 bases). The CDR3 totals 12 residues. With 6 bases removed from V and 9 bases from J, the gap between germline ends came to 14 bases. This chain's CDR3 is CASRTVQGAQYF. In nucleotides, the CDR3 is TGTGCCAGCAGAACGGTTCAAGGGGCCCAGTACTTC.

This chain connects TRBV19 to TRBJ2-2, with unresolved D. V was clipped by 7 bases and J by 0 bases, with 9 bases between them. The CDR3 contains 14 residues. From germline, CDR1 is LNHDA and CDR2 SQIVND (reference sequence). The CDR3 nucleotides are TGTGCCAGTAAGGAGACGACGAACACCGGGGAGCTGTTTTTT. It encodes CASKETTNTGELFF. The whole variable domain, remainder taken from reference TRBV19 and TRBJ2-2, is DGGITQSPKYLFRKEGQNVTLSCEQNLNHDAMYWYRQDPGQGLRLIYYSQIVNDFQKGDIAEGYSVSREKKESFPLTVTSAQKNPTAFYLCASKETTNTGELFFGEGSRLTVL.

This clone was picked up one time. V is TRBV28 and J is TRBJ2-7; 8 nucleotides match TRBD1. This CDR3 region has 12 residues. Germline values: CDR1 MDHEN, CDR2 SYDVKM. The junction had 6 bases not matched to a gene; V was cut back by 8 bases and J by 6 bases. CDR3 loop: CASSDRVAEQYF. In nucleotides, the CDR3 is TGTGCCAGCTCGGACAGGGTAGCCGAGCAGTACTTC. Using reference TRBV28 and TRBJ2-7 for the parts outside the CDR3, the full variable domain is DVKVTQSSRYLVKRTGEKVFLECVQDMDHENMFWYRQDPGLGLRLIYFSYDVKMKEKGDIPEGYSVSREKKERFSLILESASTNQTSMYLCASSDRVAEQYFGPGTRLTVT.

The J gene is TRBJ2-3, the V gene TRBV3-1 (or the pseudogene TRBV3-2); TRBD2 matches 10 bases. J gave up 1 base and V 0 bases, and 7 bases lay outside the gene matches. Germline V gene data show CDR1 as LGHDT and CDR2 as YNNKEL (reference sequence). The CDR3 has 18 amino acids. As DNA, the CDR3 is TGTGCCAGCAGCCAAGATTTCAGCGGGGGGGAGGGCACAGATACGCAGTATTTT. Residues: CASSQDFSGGEGTDTQYF.

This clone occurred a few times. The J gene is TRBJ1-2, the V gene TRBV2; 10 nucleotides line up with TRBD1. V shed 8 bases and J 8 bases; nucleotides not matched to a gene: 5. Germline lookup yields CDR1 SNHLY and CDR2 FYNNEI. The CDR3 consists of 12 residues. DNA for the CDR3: TGTGCCAGCTCCGGGACAGGGGAAGGCTACACCTTC. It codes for CASSGTGEGYTF.

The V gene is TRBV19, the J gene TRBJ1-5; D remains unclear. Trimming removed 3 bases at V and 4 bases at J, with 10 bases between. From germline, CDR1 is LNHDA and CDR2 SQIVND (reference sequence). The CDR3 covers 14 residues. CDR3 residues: CASSITPGNQPQHF. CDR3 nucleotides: TGTGCCAGTAGTATTACCCCGGGAAATCAGCCCCAGCATTTT.

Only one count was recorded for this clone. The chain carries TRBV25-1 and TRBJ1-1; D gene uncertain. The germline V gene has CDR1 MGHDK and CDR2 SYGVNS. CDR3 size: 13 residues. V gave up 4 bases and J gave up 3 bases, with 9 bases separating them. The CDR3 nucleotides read TGTGCCAGCAGTGCAGAGGAGGACACTGAAGCTTTCTTT. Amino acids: CASSAEEDTEAFF.

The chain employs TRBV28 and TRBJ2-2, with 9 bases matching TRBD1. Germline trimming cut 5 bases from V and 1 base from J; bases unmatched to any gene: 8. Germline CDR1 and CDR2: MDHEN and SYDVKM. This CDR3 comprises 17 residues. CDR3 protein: CASSLLPGQGNTGELFF. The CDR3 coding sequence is TGTGCCAGCAGTCTCCTGCCGGGACAGGGGAACACCGGGGAGCTGTTTTTT.

Here the CDR3 DNA reads TGTGCCAGTAGTATCTCTAGCGGGGGGGCCGTTACGACCGGGGAGCTGTTTTTT. This encodes CASSISSGGAVTTGELFF. The chain is built from TRBV19 and TRBJ2-2, with 12 bases that match TRBD2. Trimming removed 3 bases from V and 5 bases from J; junction bases left unmatched: 10. In germline, CDR1 is LNHDA, CDR2 SQIVND (reference sequence). The CDR3 runs to 18 residues.

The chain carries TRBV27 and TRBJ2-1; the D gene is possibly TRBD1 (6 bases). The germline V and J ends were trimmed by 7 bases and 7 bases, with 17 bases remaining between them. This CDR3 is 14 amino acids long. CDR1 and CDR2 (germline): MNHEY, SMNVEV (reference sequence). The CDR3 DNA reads TGTGCCAGCACCGTTAGGGGGAGTCGGAATGAGCAGTTCTTC. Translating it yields CASTVRGSRNEQFF.

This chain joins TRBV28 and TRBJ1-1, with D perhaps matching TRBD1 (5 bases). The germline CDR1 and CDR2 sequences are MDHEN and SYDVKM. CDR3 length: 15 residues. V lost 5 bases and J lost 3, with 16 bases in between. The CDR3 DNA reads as TGTGCCAGCAGTCCCTGGGGAGGGGAAGACACTGAAGCTTTCTTT. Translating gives CASSPWGGEDTEAFF.

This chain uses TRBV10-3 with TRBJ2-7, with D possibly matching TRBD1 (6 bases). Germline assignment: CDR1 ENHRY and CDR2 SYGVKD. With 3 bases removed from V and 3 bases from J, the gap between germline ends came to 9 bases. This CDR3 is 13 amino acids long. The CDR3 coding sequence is TGTGCCATCAGTGACTCGGACAGCTACGAGCAGTACTTC. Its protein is CAISDSDSYEQYF.

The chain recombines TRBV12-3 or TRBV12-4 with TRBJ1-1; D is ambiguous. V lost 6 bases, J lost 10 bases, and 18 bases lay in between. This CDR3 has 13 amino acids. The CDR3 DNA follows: TGTGCCAGCAGACTCTTGATTTGGGCCGGAGCTTTCTTT. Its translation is CASRLLIWAGAFF.

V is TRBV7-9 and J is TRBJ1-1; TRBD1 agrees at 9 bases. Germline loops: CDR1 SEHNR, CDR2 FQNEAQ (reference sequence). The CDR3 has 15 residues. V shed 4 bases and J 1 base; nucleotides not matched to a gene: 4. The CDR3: CASSSAGQGNTEAFF. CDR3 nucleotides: TGTGCCAGCAGCTCTGCGGGACAGGGGAACACTGAAGCTTTCTTT.

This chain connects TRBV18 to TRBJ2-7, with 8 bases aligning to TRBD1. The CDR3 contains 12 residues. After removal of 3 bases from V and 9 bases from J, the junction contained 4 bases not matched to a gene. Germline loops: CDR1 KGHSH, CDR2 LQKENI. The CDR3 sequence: CASSPDRAGQYF. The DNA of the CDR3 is TGTGCCAGCTCACCGGACAGGGCGGGGCAGTACTTC.

The CDR3 here is CASKPATGGNSPLHF. The CDR3 nucleotides read TGTGCCAGCAAACCAGCGACAGGGGGCAATTCACCCCTCCACTTT. The chain recombines TRBV6-5 with TRBJ1-6; 10 nucleotides match TRBD1. CDR1 and CDR2 (germline): MNHEY, SVGAGI. The length of the CDR3 is 15 residues. The ends lost 7 bases at V and 7 bases at J; junction bases unmatched: 7.

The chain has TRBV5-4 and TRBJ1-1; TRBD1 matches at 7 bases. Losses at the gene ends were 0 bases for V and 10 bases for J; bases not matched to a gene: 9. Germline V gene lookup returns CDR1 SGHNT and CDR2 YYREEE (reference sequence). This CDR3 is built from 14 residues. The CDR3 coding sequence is TGTGCCAGCAGCTTGGATCGGGAAGGACAGGTAGCTTTCTTT. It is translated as CASSLDREGQVAFF. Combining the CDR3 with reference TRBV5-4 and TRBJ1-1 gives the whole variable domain ETGVTQSPTHLIKTRGQQVTLRCSSQSGHNTVSWYQQALGQGPQFIFQYYREEENGRGNFPPRFSGLQFPNYSSELNVNALELDDSALYLCASSLDREGQVAFFGQGTRLTVV.

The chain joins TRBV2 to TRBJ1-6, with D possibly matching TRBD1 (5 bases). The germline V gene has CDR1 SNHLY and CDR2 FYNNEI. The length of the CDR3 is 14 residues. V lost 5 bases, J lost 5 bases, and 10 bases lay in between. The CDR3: CASSLLTDNSPLHF. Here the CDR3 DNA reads TGTGCCAGCAGTCTATTGACAGATAATTCACCCCTCCACTTT.

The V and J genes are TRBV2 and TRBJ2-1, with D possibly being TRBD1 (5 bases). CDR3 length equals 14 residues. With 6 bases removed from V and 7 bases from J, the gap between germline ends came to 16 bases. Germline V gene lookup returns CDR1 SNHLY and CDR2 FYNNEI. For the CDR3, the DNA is TGTGCCAGCAGGGGGCAGGCCGATGGGAATGAGCAGTTCTTC. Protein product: CASRGQADGNEQFF.

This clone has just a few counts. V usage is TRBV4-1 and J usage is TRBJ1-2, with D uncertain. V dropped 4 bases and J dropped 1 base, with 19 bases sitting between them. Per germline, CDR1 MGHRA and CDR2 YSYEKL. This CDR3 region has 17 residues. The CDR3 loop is CASSRQASAAFNYGYTF. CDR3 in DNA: TGCGCCAGCAGCCGGCAGGCGTCAGCCGCCTTTAACTATGGCTACACCTTC.

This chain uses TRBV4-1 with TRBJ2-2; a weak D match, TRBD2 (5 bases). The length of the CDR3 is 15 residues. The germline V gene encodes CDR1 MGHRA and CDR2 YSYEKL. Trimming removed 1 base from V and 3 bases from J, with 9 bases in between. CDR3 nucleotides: TGCGCCAGCAGCCAAGGCGCGGGCGACACCGGGGAGCTGTTTTTT. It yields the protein CASSQGAGDTGELFF.

CDR3 region: CSGILPGNTIYF. CDR3 nucleotide sequence: TGTTCAGGGATCCTTCCTGGAAACACCATATATTTT. The chain links TRBV19 to TRBJ1-3; maybe TRBD1 (5 bases). This CDR3 contains 12 residues. Per the germline V gene, CDR1 is LNHDA and CDR2 is SQIVND (reference sequence).

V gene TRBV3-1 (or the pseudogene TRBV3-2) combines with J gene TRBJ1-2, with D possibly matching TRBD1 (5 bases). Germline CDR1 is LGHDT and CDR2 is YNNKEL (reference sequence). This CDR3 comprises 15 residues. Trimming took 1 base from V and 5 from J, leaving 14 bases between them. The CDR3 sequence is CASSQGGGQRYGYTF. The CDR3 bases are TGTGCCAGCAGCCAAGGAGGCGGACAAAGGTATGGCTACACCTTC.